This TCR beta chain was obtained from a study of cytomegalovirus exposure and HLA in healthy donors. Study-level background: T cells numbering about 200 million yielded 117 million unique TCR beta sequences in an earlier analysis. Study-level findings and limits: Most TCR sequences were uncommon, yet certain public TCRs appeared in many donors.

Concerning this clone: The antigen remains undetermined.

PCR primers comprised 60 Vbeta and 13 Jbeta primers. The table came from immunoSEQ multiplex PCR; TCRdb's copy has only in-frame clones and leaves some out. The top ten clones hold about 2.2% of a sample with some 110,000 clones, about 61% of them seen once. Trimming took off 4 bases at V and 2 bases at J, with 17 bases between the two ends. The CDR3 runs 16 residues. The germline V gene has CDR1 LNHDA and CDR2 SQIVND (reference sequence). V gene TRBV19 combines with J gene TRBJ2-5; TRBD2 is a possible D gene (6 bases). This receptor was identified in a young woman in good health and CMV-seronegative. Sequencing was done on a sample of PBMCs. DNA of the CDR3: TGTGCCAGTAGTAAGGGGAATGAGCGGGTACAAGAGACCCAGTACTTC. Amino acid sequence: CASSKGNERVQETQYF.